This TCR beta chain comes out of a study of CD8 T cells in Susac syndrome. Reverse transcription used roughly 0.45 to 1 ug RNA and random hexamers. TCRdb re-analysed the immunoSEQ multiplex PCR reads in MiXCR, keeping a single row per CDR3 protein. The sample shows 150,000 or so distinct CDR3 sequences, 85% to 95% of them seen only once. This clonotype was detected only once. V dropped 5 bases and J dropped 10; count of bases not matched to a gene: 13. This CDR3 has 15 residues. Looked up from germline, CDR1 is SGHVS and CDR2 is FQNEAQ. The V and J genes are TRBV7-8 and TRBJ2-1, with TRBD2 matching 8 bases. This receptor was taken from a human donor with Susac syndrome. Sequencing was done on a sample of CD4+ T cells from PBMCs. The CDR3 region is CASSPARAGGLEQFF. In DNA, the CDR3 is TGTGCCAGCAGCCCGGCTCGCGCGGGGGGTCTCGAGCAGTTCTTC.